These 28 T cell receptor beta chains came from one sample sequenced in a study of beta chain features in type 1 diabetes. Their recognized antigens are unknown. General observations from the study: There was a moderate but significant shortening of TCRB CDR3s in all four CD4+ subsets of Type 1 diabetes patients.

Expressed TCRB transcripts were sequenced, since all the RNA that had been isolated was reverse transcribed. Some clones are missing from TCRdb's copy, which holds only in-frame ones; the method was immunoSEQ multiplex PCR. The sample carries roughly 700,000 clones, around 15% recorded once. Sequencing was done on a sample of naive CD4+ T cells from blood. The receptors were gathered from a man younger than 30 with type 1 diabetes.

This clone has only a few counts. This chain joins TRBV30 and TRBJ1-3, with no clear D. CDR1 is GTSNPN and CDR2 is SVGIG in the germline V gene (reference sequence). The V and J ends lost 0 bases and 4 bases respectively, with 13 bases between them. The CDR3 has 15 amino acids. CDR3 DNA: TGTGCCTGGAGTGTAGCAAAGGTTGGGGGAAACACCATATATTTT. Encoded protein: CAWSVAKVGGNTIYF.

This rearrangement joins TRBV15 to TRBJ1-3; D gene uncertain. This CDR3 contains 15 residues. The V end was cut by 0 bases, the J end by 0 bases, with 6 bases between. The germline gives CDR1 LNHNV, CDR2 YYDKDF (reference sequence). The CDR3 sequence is CATSREIYSGNTIYF. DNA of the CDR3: TGTGCCACCAGCAGAGAGATTTACTCTGGAAACACCATATATTTT.

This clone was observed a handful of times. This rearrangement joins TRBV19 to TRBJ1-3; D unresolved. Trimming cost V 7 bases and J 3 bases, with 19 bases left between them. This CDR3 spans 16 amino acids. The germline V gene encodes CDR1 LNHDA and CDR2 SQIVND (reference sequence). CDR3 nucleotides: TGTGCCAGTACCACCATAGCAGTAGGGATTGGAAACACCATATATTTT. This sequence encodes CASTTIAVGIGNTIYF.

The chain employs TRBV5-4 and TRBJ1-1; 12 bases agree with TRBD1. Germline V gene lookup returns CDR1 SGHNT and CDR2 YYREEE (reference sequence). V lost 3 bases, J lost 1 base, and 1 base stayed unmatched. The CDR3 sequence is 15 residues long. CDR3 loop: CASSSGQGANTEAFF. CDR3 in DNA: TGTGCCAGCAGCTCGGGACAGGGGGCGAACACTGAAGCTTTCTTT.

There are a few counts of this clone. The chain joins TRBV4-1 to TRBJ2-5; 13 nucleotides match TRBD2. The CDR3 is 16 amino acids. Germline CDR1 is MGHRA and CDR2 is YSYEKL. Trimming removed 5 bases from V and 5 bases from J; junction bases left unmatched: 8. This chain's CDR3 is CASSRTSGGARETQYF. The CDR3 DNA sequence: TGCGCCAGCAGCAGAACTAGCGGGGGGGCCCGGGAGACCCAGTACTTC.

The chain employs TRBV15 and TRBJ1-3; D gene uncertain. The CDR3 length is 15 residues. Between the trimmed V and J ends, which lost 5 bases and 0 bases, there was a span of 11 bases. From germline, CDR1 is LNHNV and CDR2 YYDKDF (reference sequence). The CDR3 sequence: CATSVVLNSGNTIYF. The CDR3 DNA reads TGTGCCACCAGCGTTGTACTCAACTCTGGAAACACCATATATTTT.

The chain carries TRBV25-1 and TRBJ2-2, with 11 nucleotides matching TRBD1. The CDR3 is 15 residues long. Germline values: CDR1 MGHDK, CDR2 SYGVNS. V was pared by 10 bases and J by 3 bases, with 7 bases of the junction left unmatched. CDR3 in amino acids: CATRKGQGDTGELFF. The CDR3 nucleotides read TGTGCCACGCGTAAGGGACAGGGGGACACCGGGGAGCTGTTTTTT.

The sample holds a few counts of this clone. This CDR3 reads CAIREGPYEQYF. The CDR3 bases are TGTGCCATCAGAGAGGGGCCCTACGAGCAGTACTTC. The chain couples TRBV10-3 to TRBJ2-7; TRBD1 or TRBD2 may be the D gene (5 bases each). V was clipped by 6 bases and J by 2 bases, with 8 bases between them. The CDR3 consists of 12 residues. Germline V gene data show CDR1 as ENHRY and CDR2 as SYGVKD.

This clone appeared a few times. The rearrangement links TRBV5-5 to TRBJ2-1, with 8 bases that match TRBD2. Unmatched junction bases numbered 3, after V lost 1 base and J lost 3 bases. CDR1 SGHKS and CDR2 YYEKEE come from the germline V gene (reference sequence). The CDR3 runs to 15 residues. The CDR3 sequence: CASSLSLAGYNEQFF. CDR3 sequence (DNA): TGTGCCAGCAGCTTGAGCCTAGCGGGCTACAATGAGCAGTTCTTC.

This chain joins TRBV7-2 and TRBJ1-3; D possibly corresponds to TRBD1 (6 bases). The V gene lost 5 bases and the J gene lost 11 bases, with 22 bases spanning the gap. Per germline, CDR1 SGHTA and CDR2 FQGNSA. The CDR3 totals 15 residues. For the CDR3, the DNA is TGTGCCAGCAGCACAAGAGGGGGGGGCACGGGCGCCATATATTTT. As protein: CASSTRGGGTGAIYF.

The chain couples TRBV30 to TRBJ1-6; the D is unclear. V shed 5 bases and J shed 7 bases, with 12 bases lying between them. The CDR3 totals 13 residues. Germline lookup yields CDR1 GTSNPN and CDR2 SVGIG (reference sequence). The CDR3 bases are TGTGCCTGGGCTTCGGTGCGGAATTCACCCCTCCACTTT. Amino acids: CAWASVRNSPLHF.

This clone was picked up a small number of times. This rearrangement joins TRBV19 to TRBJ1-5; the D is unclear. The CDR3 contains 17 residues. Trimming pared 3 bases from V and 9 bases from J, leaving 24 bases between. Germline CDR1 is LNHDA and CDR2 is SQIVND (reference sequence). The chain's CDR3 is CASSILNTGSLVRPQHF. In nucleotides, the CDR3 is TGTGCCAGTAGTATCCTCAACACCGGGTCCTTAGTTCGGCCCCAGCATTTT.

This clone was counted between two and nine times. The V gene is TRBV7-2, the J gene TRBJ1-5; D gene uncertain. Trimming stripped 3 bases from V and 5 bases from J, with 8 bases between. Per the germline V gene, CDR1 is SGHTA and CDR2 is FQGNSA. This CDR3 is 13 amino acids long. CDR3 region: CASSFDTHQPQHF. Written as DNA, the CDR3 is TGTGCCAGCAGCTTCGACACTCATCAGCCCCAGCATTTT.

The CDR3 DNA reads TGTGCCAGCCACCCACTAGCCCCCGGCACAGATACGCAGTATTTT. It translates to CASHPLAPGTDTQYF. The V call is TRBV6-1, the J call TRBJ2-3; TRBD2 might be the D (6 bases). The germline V gene has CDR1 MNHNS and CDR2 SASEGT. Between the trimmed V and J ends, which lost 8 bases and 1 base, there was a span of 16 bases. CDR3 size: 15 residues.

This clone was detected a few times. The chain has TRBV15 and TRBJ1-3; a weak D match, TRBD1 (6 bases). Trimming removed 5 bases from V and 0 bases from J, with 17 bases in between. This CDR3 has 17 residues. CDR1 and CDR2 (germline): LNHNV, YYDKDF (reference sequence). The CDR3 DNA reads TGTGCCACCAGCCCTCGCTTACAGGGCCTCTCTGGAAACACCATATATTTT. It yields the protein CATSPRLQGLSGNTIYF.

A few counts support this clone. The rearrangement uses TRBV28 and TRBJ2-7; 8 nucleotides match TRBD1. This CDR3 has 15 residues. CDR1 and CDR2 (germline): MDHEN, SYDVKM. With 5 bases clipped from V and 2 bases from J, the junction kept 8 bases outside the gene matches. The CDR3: CASSASGTGTYEQYF. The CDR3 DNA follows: TGTGCCAGCAGTGCATCCGGGACAGGAACCTACGAGCAGTACTTC.

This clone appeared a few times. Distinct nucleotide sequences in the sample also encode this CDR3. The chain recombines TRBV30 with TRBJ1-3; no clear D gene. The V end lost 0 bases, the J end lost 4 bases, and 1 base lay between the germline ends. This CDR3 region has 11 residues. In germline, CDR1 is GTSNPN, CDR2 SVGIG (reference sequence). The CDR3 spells CAWSVGNTIYF. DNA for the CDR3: TGTGCCTGGAGTGTAGGAAACACCATATATTTT.

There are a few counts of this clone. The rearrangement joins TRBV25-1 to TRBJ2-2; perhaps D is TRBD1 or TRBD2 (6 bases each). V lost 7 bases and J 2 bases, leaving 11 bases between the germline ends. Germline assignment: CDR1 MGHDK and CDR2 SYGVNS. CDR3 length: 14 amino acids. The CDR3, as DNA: TGTGCCAGCAAAGGGGGGCCAAACACCGGGGAGCTGTTTTTT. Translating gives CASKGGPNTGELFF.

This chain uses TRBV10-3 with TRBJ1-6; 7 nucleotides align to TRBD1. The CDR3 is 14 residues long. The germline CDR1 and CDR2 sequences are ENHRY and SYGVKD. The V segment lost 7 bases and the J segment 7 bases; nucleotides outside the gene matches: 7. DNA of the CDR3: TGTGCCATCACCGTCGACAGGGACAATTCACCCCTCCACTTT. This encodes CAITVDRDNSPLHF.

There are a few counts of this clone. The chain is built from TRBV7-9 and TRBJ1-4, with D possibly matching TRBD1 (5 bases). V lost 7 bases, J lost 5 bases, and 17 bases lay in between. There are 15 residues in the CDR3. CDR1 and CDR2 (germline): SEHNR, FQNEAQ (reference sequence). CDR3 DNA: TGTGCCAGCACCAAAACCTGGGGGGTGAATGAAAAACTGTTTTTT. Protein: CASTKTWGVNEKLFF.

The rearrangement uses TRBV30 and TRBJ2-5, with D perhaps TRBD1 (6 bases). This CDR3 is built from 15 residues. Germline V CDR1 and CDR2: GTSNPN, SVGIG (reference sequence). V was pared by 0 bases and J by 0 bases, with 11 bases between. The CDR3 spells CAWSVHRANQETQYF. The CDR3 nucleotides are TGTGCCTGGAGTGTACACAGGGCCAACCAAGAGACCCAGTACTTC.

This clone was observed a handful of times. The CDR3 nucleotides read TGTGCCAGCTCACCACCGGGACAGGGGTCCGGTGAGCAGTTCTTC. Protein product: CASSPPGQGSGEQFF. The chain has TRBV18 and TRBJ2-1, with 10 bases matching TRBD1. There are 15 residues in the CDR3. After removal of 0 bases from V and 9 bases from J, the junction contained 5 bases not matched to a gene. Germline V gene sequence: CDR1 KGHSH, CDR2 LQKENI.

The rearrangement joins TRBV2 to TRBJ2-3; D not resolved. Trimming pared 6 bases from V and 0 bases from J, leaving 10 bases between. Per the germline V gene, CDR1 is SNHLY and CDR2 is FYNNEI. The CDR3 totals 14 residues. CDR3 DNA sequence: TGTGCCAGCAGGGAGTCCGAGAGCACAGATACGCAGTATTTT. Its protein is CASRESESTDTQYF.

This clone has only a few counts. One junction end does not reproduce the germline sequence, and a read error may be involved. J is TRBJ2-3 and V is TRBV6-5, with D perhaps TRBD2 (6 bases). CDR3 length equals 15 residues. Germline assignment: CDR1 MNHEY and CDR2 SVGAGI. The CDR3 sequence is CASSDSGTSTDTQYF. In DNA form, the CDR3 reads TGTGCCAGCAGTGACTCGGGGACTAGCACAGATACGCAGTATTTT.

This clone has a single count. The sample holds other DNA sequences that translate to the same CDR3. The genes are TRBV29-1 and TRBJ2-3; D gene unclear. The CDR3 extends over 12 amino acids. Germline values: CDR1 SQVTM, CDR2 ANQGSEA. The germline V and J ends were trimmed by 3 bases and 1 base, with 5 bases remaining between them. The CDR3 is CSVEVGTDTQYF. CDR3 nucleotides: TGCAGCGTTGAGGTCGGCACAGATACGCAGTATTTT.

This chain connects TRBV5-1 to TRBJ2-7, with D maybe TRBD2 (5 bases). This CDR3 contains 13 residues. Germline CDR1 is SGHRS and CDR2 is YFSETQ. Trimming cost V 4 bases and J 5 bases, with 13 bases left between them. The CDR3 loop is CASSEGPEDEQYF. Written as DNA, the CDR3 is TGCGCCAGCAGCGAGGGTCCCGAGGACGAGCAGTACTTC.

Written as DNA, the CDR3 is TGTGCCAGCAGCGTAGAGGCCGGTGGTGGCTATGGCTACACCTTC. Its translation: CASSVEAGGGYGYTF. V is TRBV9 and J is TRBJ1-2; D gene unclear. V lost 0 bases, J lost 4 bases, and 13 bases lay in between. Germline V gene data show CDR1 as SGDLS and CDR2 as YYNGEE. The CDR3 sequence is 15 residues long.

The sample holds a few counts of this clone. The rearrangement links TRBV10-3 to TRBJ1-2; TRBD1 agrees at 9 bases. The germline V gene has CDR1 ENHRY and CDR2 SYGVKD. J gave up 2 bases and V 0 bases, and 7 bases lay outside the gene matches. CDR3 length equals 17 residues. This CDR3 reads CAISESGQGLVNYGYTF. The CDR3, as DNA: TGTGCCATCAGTGAGTCGGGACAGGGTCTCGTCAACTATGGCTACACCTTC.